The TCR beta chain under discussion was sequenced for a study of T-cell memory formation after mild COVID-19 (dated by TCRdb to the early 2020s). Regarding the complete study: TCR sequence clusters from the two donors were found to be largely donor specific. The cohort was made up of two young adult volunteers, one female and one male, who were previously healthy. In a couple of donors, T-cell clones that expanded and contracted after mild COVID-19 were followed by sequencing TCRalpha and TCRbeta repertoires longitudinally.

A word on this clonotype: Its specific antigen is unknown. The record has no base qualities; no much larger clone is one base away.

Sequenced using an Illumina NovaSeq 6000. TCRalpha and TCRbeta cDNA libraries were built by 5'RACE with constant-segment primers, adding sample barcodes and unique molecular identifiers. RNA was extracted from every sample with Trizol reagent. Library amplification was performed in two PCR steps, and a second sample barcode and Illumina TruSeq adapters were introduced in the second step. Sequencing of libraries was performed on an Illumina NovaSeq with 2 x 150 bp paired-end reads. The paper's processing steps were these. Demultiplexing of reads and collapsing into UMI-guided consensus sequences were performed with migec v1.2.7. Using mixcr v2.1.11, UMI consensuses were aligned to TRA and TRB V and J templates and then assembled into clonotypes. A clonotype was counted as expanded or contracted only if both edgeR and NoisET called the change significant, with noise models trained on biological replicates. For edgeR calls, the cutoffs were a false discovery rate-adjusted p below 0.01 and a log2 fold-change threshold of 1. PCA with hierarchical clustering of max-normalized trajectories of the 1000 most abundant clonotypes was used as exploratory dynamics analysis. The CD4 or CD8 phenotype of responding clones was assigned using the separately sequenced CD4+ and CD8+ repertoires. TCRdb's own reprocessing of the public reads used fastp at Q25 and MiXCR and kept productive beta chains. Each CDR3 protein appears once, grouped with its most common genes and DNA. TCRdb's processing, not the authors' own work, is the source of the V and J calls. This sample is represented by roughly 400,000 distinct CDR3 sequences; 15% to 20% of them were singletons. The ten top clones hold about 22% of the sample.

Ficoll-Paque density gradient centrifugation was the method used to isolate PBMCs. V is pared back by 1 base and J by 3 bases, with 12 bases lying between the germline termini. Sequences SGHTA (CDR1) and FQGNSA (CDR2) are obtained from the germline V gene. Including cysteine and phenylalanine, the CDR3 has 15 amino acids. The only DNA kept is the CDR3, 45 bases in frame from the first base. Overall study outcomes, separate from this receptor: Some responding clones were detected in pre-infection memory, suggesting pre-existing cross-reactive memory T cells joined the SARS-CoV-2 response. The study included only a couple of mild cases, and larger cohorts that include severe cases with pre-infection samples were judged to be necessary. Clones that contracted from day 15 to 85 showed balanced CD4/CD8 phenotypes, whereas a second wave of clones that expanded from day 15 to 37 leaned towards CD4+. SARS-CoV-2 specificity of the second-wave clones peaking on day 37 was not confirmed. Contracting CD4+ clones turned up mainly in the CM and EM memory subsets, whereas EMRA was where CD8+ clones were enriched.

This clonotype originated in a man between 18 and 35 years old who had mild COVID-19 (a few samples of this study predate the infection). The sample titles of this study are shuffled in the database, so cell type and time point are left out; the donor was told from shared clones. The sample taken for sequencing was PBMCs or a T cell subset sorted from them (not recorded which). The chain links TRBV7-2 with TRBJ1-1; TRBD1 is a weak D gene call, 5 bases matching. The CDR3: CASSLDQGGDTEAFF. Here is the DNA: TGTGCCAGCAGCTTAGATCAGGGAGGGGACACTGAAGCTTTCTTT.